These T cell receptor beta chains were read from a single sample in a study of T cells in Graves' hyperthyroidism and ophthalmopathy. TCRdb used MiXCR to reprocess the multiplex PCR reads, holding one entry per CDR3 protein. The sample shows more than 300,000 distinct CDR3 sequences, approximately 15% of them seen only once. The material sequenced was blood. These receptor sequences come from a woman in her sixties or seventies with Graves' hyperthyroidism. Both conserved end residues are part of each CDR3.

V,J,CDR3
TRBV6-5,TRBJ1-5,CASSYIRDSNQPQHF
TRBV19,TRBJ2-1,CASSFWTPPSYNEQFF
TRBV12-5,TRBJ2-2,CASARLAGVPGELFF
TRBV24-1,TRBJ1-2,CATSAAGTGGTGYTF
TRBV5-1,TRBJ2-1,CASSLGPAGGLNEQFF
TRBV6-1,TRBJ2-5,CASSEVSETQYF
TRBV28,TRBJ2-1,CASSPPGLAGYNEQFF
TRBV19,TRBJ2-3,CASSSVAGGPGDTQYF
TRBV6-1,TRBJ2-2,CASSKTGTGELFF
TRBV19,TRBJ2-1,CASSIRASGSRYREQFF
TRBV5-5,TRBJ1-1,CASSFWGSNTEAFF
TRBV11-2,TRBJ2-1,CASSLSGGVGGEQFF
TRBV20-1,TRBJ2-7,CSARGSLNGYEQYF
TRBV19,TRBJ2-2,CASSILGTNTGELFF
TRBV6-2/TRBV6-3,TRBJ2-3,CASRLGTSGSSDTQYF
TRBV28,TRBJ1-3,CASSSPTGAGNTIYF
TRBV24-1,TRBJ2-5,CATSDFRRGRETQYF
TRBV30,TRBJ2-3,CAWSGPGGGTDAQYF
TRBV7-6,TRBJ2-1,CASSYPAGGRGHEQFF
TRBV11-2,TRBJ1-1,CASSAGTGNTEAFF
TRBV7-9,TRBJ2-1,CASSLGRVAGRDEQFF
TRBV5-4,TRBJ2-1,CASSLAFWVEGQGHNEQFF
TRBV11-2,TRBJ1-2,CASRGTGGRYGYTF
TRBV7-3,TRBJ2-2,CASSPRTDGLAGAGGELFF
TRBV6-1,TRBJ2-7,CASRLRDKALQQYF
TRBV20-1,TRBJ1-5,CSAPQDGLSNQPQHF
TRBV27,TRBJ2-5,CASSLNWRSETQYF
TRBV12-3/TRBV12-4,TRBJ1-1,CASSRPLTGNTEAFF
TRBV7-3,TRBJ2-2,CASSSGPASGELFF
TRBV20-1,TRBJ2-7,CSAPSGQGNEQYF
TRBV5-1,TRBJ1-5,CASSLDAGRNQPQHF
TRBV6-2/TRBV6-3,TRBJ1-1,CASRSDSHTEAFF
TRBV5-1,TRBJ2-7,CASSSAQQAPEQYF
TRBV18,TRBJ2-3,CASSPRLAGSTDTQYF
TRBV5-6,TRBJ1-3,CASSPGQGRYTIYF
TRBV18,TRBJ2-1,CATSLGGPNEQFF
TRBV3-1,TRBJ2-1,CASSQDGDEQFF
TRBV5-1,TRBJ1-6,CASSEGRSGSPLHF
TRBV7-9,TRBJ2-7,CASSSSGTSSYEQYF
TRBV19,TRBJ1-4,CASSFGEEAATNEKLFF
TRBV7-9,TRBJ2-1,CASSPASGRARSYNEQFF
TRBV5-1,TRBJ2-1,CASSFSDPGSYNEQFF
TRBV11-3,TRBJ2-2,CASSREVAGGGTGELFF
TRBV6-1,TRBJ2-3,CASKLPTADTQYF
TRBV27,TRBJ2-1,CASSLYPSGQGNNEQFF
TRBV5-1,TRBJ2-2,CASSARTSGNTGELFF
TRBV6-2/TRBV6-3,TRBJ2-7,CASKGLAGGISYEQYF
TRBV19,TRBJ2-1,CASSIGTYNEQFF
TRBV6-1,TRBJ2-2,CASRARRGAGTGELFF